The 2 T cell receptor beta chains below come from one sample, sequenced in a study of response to subunit inactivated influenza vaccine. MiXCR, applied by TCRdb to the RT-PCR reads, yields one record per CDR3 protein. The sample holds 700,000 to 800,000 distinct CDR3 sequences, under 20% seen once. The material sequenced was PBMCs from blood, taken 4 to 6 days after vaccination. The receptors shown here come from a man in his fifties who received an inactivated influenza vaccine.

V gene TRBV5-1 combines with J gene TRBJ1-3; D might be TRBD1 (5 bases). Germline V CDR1 and CDR2: SGHRS, YFSETQ. The CDR3 has 14 amino acids. V was clipped by 4 bases and J by 0 bases, with 8 bases between them. The CDR3 reads CASSPGLSGNTIYF. The CDR3, as DNA: TGCGCCAGCAGCCCGGGGCTCTCTGGAAACACCATATATTTT.

A few counts support this clonotype. The chain links TRBV5-1 to TRBJ2-5; 8 bases line up with TRBD1. Looked up from germline, CDR1 is SGHRS and CDR2 is YFSETQ. V lost 3 bases, J lost 5 bases, and 6 bases stayed unmatched. The CDR3 has 14 residues. The CDR3 nucleotides are TGCGCCAGCAGCTATGACAGGGGCGGTGAGACCCAGTACTTC. It translates to CASSYDRGGETQYF.